The 30 T cell receptor beta chains listed next were all sequenced from one sample in a study of response to subunit inactivated influenza vaccine. Each CDR3 protein gets one entry after TCRdb re-called the RT-PCR reads with MiXCR. The sample lists 500,000 to 600,000 distinct CDR3 sequences; approximately 10% were seen once. These sequences were also reported in another study, on T cells expressing NK-cell markers. That study adds: TCR beta libraries carry UMIs added by 5'RACE template switching.

The sequenced sample was PBMCs from blood, obtained on the day of vaccination. The receptors derive from a man over 45 who received an inactivated influenza vaccine.

This chain joins TRBV10-3 and TRBJ2-1, with D perhaps TRBD1 or TRBD2 (5 bases each). This CDR3 region has 13 residues. Germline CDR1 reads ENHRY; CDR2 reads SYGVKD. Trimming removed 5 bases at V and 9 bases at J, with 14 bases between. The CDR3 region has the DNA TGTGCCATCAGTCCAGACCCAGGGAGTGAGCAGTTCTTC. It specifies CAISPDPGSEQFF.

This clonotype was counted between two and nine times. The J gene is TRBJ1-1, the V gene TRBV10-1; the D is unclear. Deletions cut 5 bases from V and 1 base from J, with 11 bases between. This CDR3 contains 14 residues. Per the germline V gene, CDR1 is WNHNN and CDR2 is SYGVQD (reference sequence). CDR3 sequence reads: CASSTSVGNTEAFF. In DNA, the CDR3 is TGCGCCAGCAGTACCTCAGTAGGGAACACTGAAGCTTTCTTT.

This clonotype has ten or more counts. The chain combines TRBV7-8 with TRBJ2-5; the D gene is possibly TRBD1 (6 bases). Trimming pared 5 bases from V and 9 bases from J, leaving 19 bases between. Germline CDR1 SGHVS, CDR2 FQNEAQ. This CDR3 has 14 residues. In DNA form, the CDR3 reads TGTGCCAGCAGCGGGGACATTCGGGCCAAGGCCCAGTACTTC. Translated: CASSGDIRAKAQYF.

The genes are TRBV5-6 and TRBJ2-2; TRBD1 matches 7 bases. V shed 1 base, J shed 4 bases, and the junction held 4 bases outside the gene matches. The CDR3 length is 15 residues. In germline, CDR1 is SGHDT, CDR2 YYEEEE. This CDR3 reads CASSLTGQTTGELFF. The DNA of the CDR3 is TGTGCCAGCAGCTTGACGGGACAGACCACCGGGGAGCTGTTTTTT.

Ten or more counts support this clonotype. The chain combines TRBV10-3 with TRBJ1-1; D is unclear. V dropped 3 bases and J dropped 1 base, with 6 bases sitting between them. This CDR3 contains 13 residues. Germline V gives CDR1 ENHRY, CDR2 SYGVKD. The CDR3 loop is CAISDLKNTEAFF. The CDR3 DNA sequence: TGTGCCATCAGTGACCTAAAGAACACTGAAGCTTTCTTT.

This clonotype was observed a few times. The V call is TRBV6-5, the J call TRBJ2-1, with D possibly matching TRBD2 (5 bases). This CDR3 comprises 14 residues. V lost 0 bases and J lost 3, with 6 bases in between. CDR1 and CDR2 (germline): MNHEY, SVGAGI. Here the CDR3 reads CASSYSLGYNEQFF. The CDR3, as DNA: TGTGCCAGCAGTTACTCACTAGGCTACAATGAGCAGTTCTTC.

This clonotype was seen only a few times. The chain has TRBV12-3 or TRBV12-4 and TRBJ2-7, with D possibly being TRBD1 (6 bases). This CDR3 region has 15 residues. V lost 5 bases and J 5 bases, leaving 19 bases between the germline ends. The CDR3 DNA sequence: TGTGCCAGCAGTAAGACACAGGGACGAGCTCACGAGCAGTACTTC. Translating gives CASSKTQGRAHEQYF.

This sequence joins TRBV29-1 and TRBJ2-3; no firm D call. CDR1 SQVTM and CDR2 ANQGSEA come from the germline V gene. V was shortened by 5 bases and J by 0 bases, with 9 bases between the two germline ends. This CDR3 has 13 residues. The CDR3 nucleotides read TGCAGCGTTTTCCGTTTTAGCACAGATACGCAGTATTTT. This sequence encodes CSVFRFSTDTQYF.

This clonotype showed up just once. The V and J genes are TRBV20-1 and TRBJ2-7; perhaps TRBD2 as D (6 bases). From germline, CDR1 is DFQATT and CDR2 SNEGSKA (reference sequence). This CDR3 is 11 amino acids long. V was trimmed by 5 bases and J by 4 bases, leaving 9 bases between them. The DNA for the CDR3 is TGCAGTGCTGGAGGGTATTACGAGCAGTACTTC. This encodes CSAGGYYEQYF.

The chain joins TRBV12-3 or TRBV12-4 to TRBJ2-7, with a possible D match to TRBD1 (5 bases). With 5 bases removed from V and 2 bases from J, the gap between germline ends came to 13 bases. This CDR3 region has 14 residues. The CDR3 is CASSRLDRAYEQYF. Here the CDR3 DNA reads TGTGCCAGCAGTAGGCTCGACAGAGCCTACGAGCAGTACTTC.

V and J are TRBV11-2 and TRBJ1-4; 7 bases match TRBD1. J gave up 5 bases and V 2 bases, and 8 bases lay outside the gene matches. CDR3 length equals 16 residues. The V gene's germline CDR1 is SGHAT and CDR2 FQNNGV. The CDR3 protein is CASSLPRDSTNEKLFF. CDR3 nucleotides: TGTGCCAGCAGCTTACCCCGGGACAGTACAAATGAAAAACTGTTTTTT.

The chain links TRBV9 to TRBJ2-2; TRBD1 agrees at 11 bases. The CDR3 is made up of 16 amino acids. Losses at the gene ends were 3 bases for V and 3 bases for J; bases not matched to a gene: 4. Germline loops: CDR1 SGDLS, CDR2 YYNGEE. Here the CDR3 DNA reads TGTGCCAGCAGCGCCTGGGACAGGGGGTACACCGGGGAGCTGTTTTTT. Encoded protein: CASSAWDRGYTGELFF.

This clonotype was counted many times. The V gene is TRBV20-1, the J gene TRBJ2-7; 7 bases map to TRBD2. V lost 0 bases, J lost 9 bases, and 8 bases stayed unmatched. This CDR3 has 13 amino acids. The germline V gene encodes CDR1 DFQATT and CDR2 SNEGSKA (reference sequence). CDR3 in amino acids: CSARDQGGAWQYF. The CDR3 nucleotides are TGCAGTGCTAGAGACCAGGGAGGGGCTTGGCAGTACTTC.

The chain combines TRBV19 with TRBJ2-6; D is unclear. Germline V gene data show CDR1 as LNHDA and CDR2 as SQIVND (reference sequence). This CDR3 has 15 amino acids. V gave up 4 bases and J gave up 4 bases, with 11 bases separating them. The CDR3 nucleotides are TGTGCCAGTAGTACCCGACCGTCAGGGGCCAACGTCCTGACTTTC. As protein: CASSTRPSGANVLTF.

At least ten counts were recorded for this clonotype. The rearrangement links TRBV29-1 to TRBJ2-3; possible D gene TRBD2, 6 bases. The CDR3 is 18 amino acids. Per germline, CDR1 SQVTM and CDR2 ANQGSEA. V was cut by 0 bases and J by 2 bases, with 21 bases left in between. The CDR3 DNA follows: TGCAGCGTTGAAGATCGGATCCCCCGGGACTCCGTCACAGATACGCAGTATTTT. Its translation is CSVEDRIPRDSVTDTQYF.

About this clonotype itself: The germline gene is not matched at one end of the junction; a read error may be the cause. The J gene is TRBJ1-5, the V gene TRBV24-1; 7 positions agree with TRBD1. Germline values: CDR1 KGHDR, CDR2 SFDVKD. The CDR3 loop spans 13 amino acids. The CDR3 coding sequence is TGTGCCACCAGTGATTTGCTGGGACAGCCCCACCATTTT. Translating gives CATSDLLGQPHHF.

Details on this clonotype: With a much larger clone just one base away, this may be a read error. The chain has TRBV25-1 and TRBJ2-7; unclear D gene. The V gene's germline CDR1 is MGHDK and CDR2 SYGVNS. The V gene lost 5 bases and the J gene lost 0 bases, with 8 bases spanning the gap. The CDR3 totals 13 residues. The CDR3: CASSTRSSYEQYF. The CDR3 bases are TGTGCCAGCAGTACGCGGAGCTCCTACGAGCAGTACTTC.

This clonotype was seen once. The rearrangement joins TRBV20-1 to TRBJ2-2; 8 bases map to TRBD2. The length of the CDR3 is 16 residues. V was clipped by 1 base and J by 2 bases; unmatched bases: 6. Germline V CDR1 and CDR2: DFQATT, SNEGSKA (reference sequence). The CDR3 is CSARVGSGINTGELFF. The CDR3, as DNA: TGCAGTGCTAGAGTGGGTAGCGGGATAAACACCGGGGAGCTGTTTTTT.

This rearrangement joins TRBV2 to TRBJ2-7; 7 bases match TRBD1. Trimming at V came to 6 bases and at J to 3 bases, leaving 8 bases not matched to a gene. CDR3 length equals 14 residues. Germline CDR1 reads SNHLY; CDR2 reads FYNNEI. For the CDR3, the DNA is TGTGCCAGCAGGGATCCGGGACAGAGCTACGAGCAGTACTTC. Protein product: CASRDPGQSYEQYF.

The V call is TRBV28, the J call TRBJ1-1; no clear D. Germline CDR1 MDHEN, CDR2 SYDVKM. V was clipped by 8 bases and J by 3 bases, with 13 bases between them. This CDR3 spans 13 amino acids. The CDR3 loop reads CASGGFVDTEAFF. CDR3 in DNA: TGTGCCAGCGGCGGTTTTGTCGACACTGAAGCTTTCTTT.

This clonotype was seen only a few times. One junction end disagrees with the germline gene, perhaps due to a read error. This rearrangement joins TRBV5-6 to TRBJ1-2, with a weak D call TRBD1 (5 bases). This CDR3 has 11 residues. Germline-derived CDR1 and CDR2 are SGHDT and YYEEEE. This CDR3 reads CASSTHRDADF. The CDR3 coding sequence is TGTGCCAGCAGCACACACCGGGACGCAGACTTC.

The chain couples TRBV6-5 to TRBJ1-1, with 9 bases fitting TRBD1. Germline V gene sequence: CDR1 MNHEY, CDR2 SVGAGI. This CDR3 contains 12 residues. V gave up 2 bases and J gave up 11 bases; unmatched junction bases: 3. Here the CDR3 reads CASSYGTGMAFF. CDR3 bases: TGTGCCAGCAGTTACGGGACAGGGATGGCTTTCTTT.

This clonotype has only a few counts. The rearrangement links TRBV27 to TRBJ2-3; no definite D call. V lost 6 bases, J lost 4 bases, and 14 bases lay in between. The CDR3 sequence is 14 residues long. Looked up from germline, CDR1 is MNHEY and CDR2 is SMNVEV (reference sequence). CDR3 residues: CASSQKETSDTQYF. The DNA of the CDR3 is TGTGCCAGCAGCCAGAAAGAAACATCAGATACGCAGTATTTT.

The chain employs TRBV7-2 and TRBJ1-5, with 8 bases aligning to TRBD1. The CDR3 loop spans 15 amino acids. The trim removed 0 bases at V and 6 bases at J, leaving 4 bases unmatched. Germline values: CDR1 SGHTA, CDR2 FQGNSA. The CDR3 loop is CASSLAAGGSQPQHF. DNA for the CDR3: TGTGCCAGCAGCTTAGCGGCAGGGGGCAGTCAGCCCCAGCATTTT.

J is TRBJ2-5 and V is TRBV7-6; 9 bases line up with TRBD1. Germline-derived CDR1 and CDR2 are SGHVS and FNYEAQ. This CDR3 contains 18 residues. J lost 4 bases, V lost 2 bases, and 14 bases had no gene match. CDR3 sequence (DNA): TGTGCCAGCAGCTTAATGTCGGGACAGGGTATGGGAGGAGAGACCCAGTACTTC. Protein product: CASSLMSGQGMGGETQYF.

The V gene is TRBV29-1, the J gene TRBJ2-3; TRBD2 might be the D (6 bases). The CDR3 length is 14 residues. Germline V gene lookup returns CDR1 SQVTM and CDR2 ANQGSEA. The germline V and J ends were trimmed by 6 bases and 4 bases, with 17 bases remaining between them. For the CDR3, the DNA is TGCAGCGTGGACCTGTCTAGCGTGGCAGATACGCAGTATTTT. Its translation is CSVDLSSVADTQYF.

This clonotype came up many times. The chain combines TRBV30 with TRBJ1-2; D gene uncertain. CDR1 and CDR2 from the germline V gene are GTSNPN and SVGIG (reference sequence). V was clipped by 4 bases and J by 0 bases, with 12 bases between them. The length of the CDR3 is 14 residues. CDR3 DNA: TGTGCCTGGATGGGCGGACGATCTAACTATGGCTACACCTTC. It yields the protein CAWMGGRSNYGYTF.

This clonotype was seen more than once but under ten times. This sequence joins TRBV29-1 and TRBJ2-6, with D perhaps given as TRBD1 or TRBD2 (5 bases each). V lost 1 base to trimming and J lost 0 bases, with 13 bases between them. There are 17 residues in the CDR3. CDR1 SQVTM and CDR2 ANQGSEA come from the germline V gene. The CDR3 DNA sequence: TGCAGCGTTGAAGTATGGGACGGGCGCTCTGGGGCCAACGTCCTGACTTTC. Translation: CSVEVWDGRSGANVLTF.

The CDR3 DNA reads TGTGCCAGCAGTTACAGGACAGGGGGTTACTACAATGAGCAGTTCTTC. As protein: CASSYRTGGYYNEQFF. J is TRBJ2-1 and V is TRBV6-2 or TRBV6-3; 10 bases line up with TRBD1. The V segment lost 2 bases and the J segment 3 bases; nucleotides outside the gene matches: 4. This CDR3 has 16 amino acids. From germline, CDR1 is MNHEY and CDR2 SVGEGT.

This clonotype has only a few counts. The J gene is TRBJ2-2, the V gene TRBV7-9; D gene unclear. The V and J ends lost 1 base and 10 bases respectively, with 10 bases between them. The CDR3 is made up of 13 amino acids. The germline gives CDR1 SEHNR, CDR2 FQNEAQ (reference sequence). This CDR3 is CASSLGLPQELFF. CDR3 bases: TGTGCCAGCAGCTTAGGCCTCCCCCAGGAGCTGTTTTTT.